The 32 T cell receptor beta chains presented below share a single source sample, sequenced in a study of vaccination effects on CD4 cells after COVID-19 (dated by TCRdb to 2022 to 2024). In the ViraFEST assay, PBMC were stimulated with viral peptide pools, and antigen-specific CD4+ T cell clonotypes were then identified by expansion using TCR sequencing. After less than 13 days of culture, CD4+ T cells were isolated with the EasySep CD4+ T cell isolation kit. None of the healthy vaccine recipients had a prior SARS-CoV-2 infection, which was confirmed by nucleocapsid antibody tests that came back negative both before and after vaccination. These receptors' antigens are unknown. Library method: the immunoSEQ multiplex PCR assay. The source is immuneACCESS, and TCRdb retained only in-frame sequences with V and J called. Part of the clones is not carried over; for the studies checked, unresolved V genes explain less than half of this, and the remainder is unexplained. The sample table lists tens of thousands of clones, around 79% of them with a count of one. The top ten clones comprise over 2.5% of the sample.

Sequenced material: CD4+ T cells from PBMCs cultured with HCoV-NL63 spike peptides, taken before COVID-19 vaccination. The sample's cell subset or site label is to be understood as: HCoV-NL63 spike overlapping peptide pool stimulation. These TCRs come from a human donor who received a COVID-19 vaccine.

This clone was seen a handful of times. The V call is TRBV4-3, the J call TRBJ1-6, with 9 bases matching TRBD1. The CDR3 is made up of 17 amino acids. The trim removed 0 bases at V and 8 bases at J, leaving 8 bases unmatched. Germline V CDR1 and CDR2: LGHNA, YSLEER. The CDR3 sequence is CASSQDFDRGTYSPLHF. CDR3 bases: TGCGCCAGCAGCCAAGATTTTGACAGGGGGACGTATTCACCCCTCCACTTT.

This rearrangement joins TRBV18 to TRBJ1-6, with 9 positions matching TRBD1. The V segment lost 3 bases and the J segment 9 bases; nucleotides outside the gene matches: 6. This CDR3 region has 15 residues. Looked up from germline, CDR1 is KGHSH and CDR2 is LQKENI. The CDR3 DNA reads TGTGCCAGCTCACCTGGACAGGGGCGCAGTTCACCCCTCCACTTT. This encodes CASSPGQGRSSPLHF.

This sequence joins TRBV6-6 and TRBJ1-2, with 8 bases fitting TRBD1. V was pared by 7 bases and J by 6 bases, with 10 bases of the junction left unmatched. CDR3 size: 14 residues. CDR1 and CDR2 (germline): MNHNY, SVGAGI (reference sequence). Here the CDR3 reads CASTATGQENGYTF. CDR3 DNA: TGTGCCAGCACCGCAACGGGACAGGAAAATGGCTACACCTTC.

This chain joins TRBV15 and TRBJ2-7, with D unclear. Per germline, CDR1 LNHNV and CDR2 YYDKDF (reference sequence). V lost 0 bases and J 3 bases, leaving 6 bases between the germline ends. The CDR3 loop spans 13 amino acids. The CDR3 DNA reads TGTGCCACCAGCAGAGACGGTAACTACGAGCAGTACGTC. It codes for CATSRDGNYEQYV.

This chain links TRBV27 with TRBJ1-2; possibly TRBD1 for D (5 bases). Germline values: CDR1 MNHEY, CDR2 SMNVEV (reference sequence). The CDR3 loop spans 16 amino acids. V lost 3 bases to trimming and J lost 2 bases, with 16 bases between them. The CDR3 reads CASSLGGIRRNYGYTF. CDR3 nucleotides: TGTGCCAGCAGTTTGGGGGGGATCCGGAGGAACTATGGCTACACCTTC.

The CDR3: CASSPYMTGGEAYGYTF. As DNA, the CDR3 is TGTGCCAGCAGTCCCTATATGACAGGGGGCGAGGCCTATGGCTACACCTTC. V gene TRBV6-2 or TRBV6-3 combines with J gene TRBJ1-2; 10 nucleotides line up with TRBD1. With V trimmed by 5 bases and J by 4 bases, 13 bases remained unmatched. This CDR3 has 17 residues. Germline CDR1 and CDR2: MNHEY and SVGEGT.

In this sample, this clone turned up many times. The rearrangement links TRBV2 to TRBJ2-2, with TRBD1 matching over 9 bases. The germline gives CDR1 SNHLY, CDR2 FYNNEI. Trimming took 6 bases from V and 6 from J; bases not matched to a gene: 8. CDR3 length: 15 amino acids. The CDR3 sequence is CASRLSTGGSGELFF. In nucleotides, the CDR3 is TGTGCCAGCAGACTCTCGACAGGGGGGTCCGGGGAGCTGTTTTTT.

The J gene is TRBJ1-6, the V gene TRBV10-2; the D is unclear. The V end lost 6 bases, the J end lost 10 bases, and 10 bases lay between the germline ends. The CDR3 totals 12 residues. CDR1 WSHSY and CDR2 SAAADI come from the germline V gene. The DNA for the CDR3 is TGCGCCAGCAGCCCCATTGGCTCACCCCTCCACTTT. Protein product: CASSPIGSPLHF.

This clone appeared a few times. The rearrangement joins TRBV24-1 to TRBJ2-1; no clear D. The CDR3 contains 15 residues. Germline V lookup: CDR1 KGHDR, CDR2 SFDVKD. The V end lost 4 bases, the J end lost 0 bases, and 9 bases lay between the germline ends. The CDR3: CATSDRIASYNEQFF. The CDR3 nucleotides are TGTGCCACCAGTGACCGGATCGCCTCCTACAATGAGCAGTTCTTC.

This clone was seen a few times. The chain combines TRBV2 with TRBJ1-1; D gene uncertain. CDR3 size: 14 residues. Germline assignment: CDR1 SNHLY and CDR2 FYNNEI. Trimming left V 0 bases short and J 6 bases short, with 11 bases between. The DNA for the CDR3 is TGTGCCAGCAGTGAAGCCGAACACCTTCCTGAAGCTTTCTTT. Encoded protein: CASSEAEHLPEAFF.

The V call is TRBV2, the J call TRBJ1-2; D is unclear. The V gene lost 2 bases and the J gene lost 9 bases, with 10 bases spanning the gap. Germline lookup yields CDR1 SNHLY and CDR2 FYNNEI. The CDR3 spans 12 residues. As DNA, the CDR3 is TGTGCCAGCAGTGAACCCGGGAAACGCTACACCTTC. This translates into CASSEPGKRYTF.

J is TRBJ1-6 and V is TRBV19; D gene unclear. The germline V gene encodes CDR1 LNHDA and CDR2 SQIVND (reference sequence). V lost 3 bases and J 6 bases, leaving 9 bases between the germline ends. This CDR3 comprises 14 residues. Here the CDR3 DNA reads TGTGCCAGTAGTATCCAGCGCGGTAATTCACCCCTCCACTTT. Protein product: CASSIQRGNSPLHF. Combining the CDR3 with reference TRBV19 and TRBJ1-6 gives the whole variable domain DGGITQSPKYLFRKEGQNVTLSCEQNLNHDAMYWYRQDPGQGLRLIYYSQIVNDFQKGDIAEGYSVSREKKESFPLTVTSAQKNPTAFYLCASSIQRGNSPLHFGNGTRLTVT.

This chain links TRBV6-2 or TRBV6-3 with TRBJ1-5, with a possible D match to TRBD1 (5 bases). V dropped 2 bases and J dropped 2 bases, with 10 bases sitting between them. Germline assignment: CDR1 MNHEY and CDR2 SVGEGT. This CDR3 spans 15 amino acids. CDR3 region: CASSYGGIGNQPQHF. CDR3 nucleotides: TGTGCCAGCAGTTACGGGGGGATCGGCAATCAGCCCCAGCATTTT.

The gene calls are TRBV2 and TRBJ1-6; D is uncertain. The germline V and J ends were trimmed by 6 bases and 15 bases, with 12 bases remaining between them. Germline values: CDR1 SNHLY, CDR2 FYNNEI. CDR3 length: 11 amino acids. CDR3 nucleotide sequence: TGTGCCAGCAGCCGGGAAGAGAGCCTCCACTTT. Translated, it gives CASSREESLHF.

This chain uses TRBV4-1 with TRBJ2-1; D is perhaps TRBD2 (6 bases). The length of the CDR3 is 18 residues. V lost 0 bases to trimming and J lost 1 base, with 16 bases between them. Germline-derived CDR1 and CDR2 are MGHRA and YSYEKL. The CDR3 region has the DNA TGCGCCAGCAGCCAAGATTCTTGGAATAGCGGTTCCTACAATGAGCAGTTCTTC. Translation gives CASSQDSWNSGSYNEQFF.

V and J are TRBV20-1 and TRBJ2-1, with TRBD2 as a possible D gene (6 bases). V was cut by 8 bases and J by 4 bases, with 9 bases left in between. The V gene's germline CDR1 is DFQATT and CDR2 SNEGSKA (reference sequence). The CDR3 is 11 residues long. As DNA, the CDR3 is TGCAGTACGGGACTGTACAATGAGCAGTTCTTC. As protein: CSTGLYNEQFF.

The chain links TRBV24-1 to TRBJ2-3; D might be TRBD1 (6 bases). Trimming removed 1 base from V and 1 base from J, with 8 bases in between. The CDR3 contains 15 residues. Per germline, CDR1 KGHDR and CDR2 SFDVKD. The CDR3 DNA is TGTGCCACCAGTGATTTCCGACAGGGCACAGATACGCAGTATTTT. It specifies CATSDFRQGTDTQYF.

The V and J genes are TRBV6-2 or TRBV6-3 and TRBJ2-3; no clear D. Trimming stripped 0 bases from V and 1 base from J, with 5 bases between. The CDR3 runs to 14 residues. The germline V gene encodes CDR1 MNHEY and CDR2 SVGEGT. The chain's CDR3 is CASSYSSRTDTQYF. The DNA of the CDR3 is TGTGCCAGCAGTTACTCGTCGCGCACAGATACGCAGTATTTT.

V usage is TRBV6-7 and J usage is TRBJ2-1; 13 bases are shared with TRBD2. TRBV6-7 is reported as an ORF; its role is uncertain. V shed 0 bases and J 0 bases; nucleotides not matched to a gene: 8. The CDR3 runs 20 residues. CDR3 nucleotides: TGTGCCAGCAGTTACTCGAGGACTAGCGGGGGCCTATTCTCCTACAATGAGCAGTTCTTC. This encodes CASSYSRTSGGLFSYNEQFF.

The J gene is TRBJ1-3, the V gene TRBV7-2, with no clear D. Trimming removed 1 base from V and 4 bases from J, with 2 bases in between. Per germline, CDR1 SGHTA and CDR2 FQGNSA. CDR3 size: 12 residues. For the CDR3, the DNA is TGTGCCAGCAGCTTAGTGGGAAACACCATATATTTT. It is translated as CASSLVGNTIYF.

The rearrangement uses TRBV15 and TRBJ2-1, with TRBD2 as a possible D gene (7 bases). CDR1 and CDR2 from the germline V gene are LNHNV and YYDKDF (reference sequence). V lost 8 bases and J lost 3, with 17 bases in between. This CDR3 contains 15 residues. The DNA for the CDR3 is TGTGCCACCTCACCTCGCGGGGGCTTCTACAATGAGCAGTTCTTC. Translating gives CATSPRGGFYNEQFF.

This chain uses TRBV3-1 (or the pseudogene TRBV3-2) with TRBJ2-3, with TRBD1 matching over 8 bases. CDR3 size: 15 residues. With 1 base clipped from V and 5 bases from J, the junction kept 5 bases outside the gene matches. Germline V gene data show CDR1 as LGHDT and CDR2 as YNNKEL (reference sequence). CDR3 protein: CASSQAGQGRDTQYF. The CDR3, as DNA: TGTGCCAGCAGCCAAGCCGGACAGGGAAGAGATACGCAGTATTTT.

This chain's CDR3 is CASSRDHGYTF. The CDR3 nucleotides read TGCGCCAGCAGTCGGGACCATGGCTACACCTTC. The genes are TRBV23-1 and TRBJ1-2; maybe TRBD1 (5 bases). TRBV23-1 is placed among ORFs of uncertain function. With 4 bases removed from V and 6 bases from J, the gap between germline ends came to 6 bases. CDR3 length: 11 amino acids.

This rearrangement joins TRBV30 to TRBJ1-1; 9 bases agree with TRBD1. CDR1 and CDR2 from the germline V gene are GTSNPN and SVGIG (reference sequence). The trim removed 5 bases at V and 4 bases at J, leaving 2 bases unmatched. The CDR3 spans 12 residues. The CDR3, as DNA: TGTGCCTGGGCGGACAGGGGCACTGAAGCTTTCTTT. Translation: CAWADRGTEAFF.

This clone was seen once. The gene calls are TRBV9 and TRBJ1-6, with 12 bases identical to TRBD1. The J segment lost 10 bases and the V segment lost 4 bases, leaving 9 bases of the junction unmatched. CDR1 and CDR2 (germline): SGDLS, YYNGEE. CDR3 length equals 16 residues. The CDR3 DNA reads TGTGCCAGCAGCCGTAGGGACAGGGGGCTCGACTCACCCCTCCACTTT. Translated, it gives CASSRRDRGLDSPLHF.

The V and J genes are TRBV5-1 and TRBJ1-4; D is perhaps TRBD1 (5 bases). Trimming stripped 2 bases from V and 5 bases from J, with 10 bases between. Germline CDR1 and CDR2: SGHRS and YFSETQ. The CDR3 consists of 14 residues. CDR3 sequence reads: CASSLQEGNEKLFF. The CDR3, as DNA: TGCGCCAGCAGCTTACAGGAGGGGAATGAAAAACTGTTTTTT.

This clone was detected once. The CDR3 bases are TGCGCCAGCAGCCAAGGCCCGACAGCGGGGGGGCGAGATACGCAGTATTTT. Translation gives CASSQGPTAGGRDTQYF. The V call is TRBV4-1, the J call TRBJ2-3; 10 bases agree with TRBD2. Germline values: CDR1 MGHRA, CDR2 YSYEKL. V shed 1 base and J 5 bases; nucleotides not matched to a gene: 9. The CDR3 runs 17 residues.

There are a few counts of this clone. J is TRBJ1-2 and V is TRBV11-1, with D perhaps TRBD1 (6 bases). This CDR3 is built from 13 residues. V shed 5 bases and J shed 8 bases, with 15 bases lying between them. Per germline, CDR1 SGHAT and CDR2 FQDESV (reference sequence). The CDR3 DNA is TGTGCCAGCAGCCCCGGCCGGGGGCAAGGCTACACCTTC. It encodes CASSPGRGQGYTF.

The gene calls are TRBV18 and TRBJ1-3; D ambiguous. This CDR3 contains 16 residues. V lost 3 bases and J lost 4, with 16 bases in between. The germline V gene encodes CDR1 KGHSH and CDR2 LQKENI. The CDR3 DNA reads TGTGCCAGCTCACCGACGCGCCAGGAGTCCGGAAACACCATATATTTT. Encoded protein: CASSPTRQESGNTIYF.

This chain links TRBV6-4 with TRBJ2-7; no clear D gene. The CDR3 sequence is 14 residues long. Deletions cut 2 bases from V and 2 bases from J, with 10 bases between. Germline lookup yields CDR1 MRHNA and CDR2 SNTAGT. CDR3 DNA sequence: TGTGCCAGCAGTGACCCCAACTGGGCCTACGAGCAGTACGTC. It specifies CASSDPNWAYEQYV.

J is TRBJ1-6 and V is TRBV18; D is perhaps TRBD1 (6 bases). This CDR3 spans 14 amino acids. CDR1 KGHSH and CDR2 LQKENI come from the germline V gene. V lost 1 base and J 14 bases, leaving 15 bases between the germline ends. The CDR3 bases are TGTGCCAGCTCACCACAGGGGGATATCCTCACCCTCCACTTT. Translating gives CASSPQGDILTLHF.

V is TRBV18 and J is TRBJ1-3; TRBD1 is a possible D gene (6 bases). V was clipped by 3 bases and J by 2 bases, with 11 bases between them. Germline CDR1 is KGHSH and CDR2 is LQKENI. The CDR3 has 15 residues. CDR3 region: CASSPATGAGNTIYF. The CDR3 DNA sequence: TGTGCCAGCTCACCTGCGACAGGCGCTGGAAACACCATATATTTT. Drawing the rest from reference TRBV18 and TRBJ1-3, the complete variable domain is NAGVMQNPRHLVRRRGQEARLRCSPMKGHSHVYWYRQLPEEGLKFMVYLQKENIIDESGMPKERFSAEFPKEGPSILRIQQVVRGDSAAYFCASSPATGAGNTIYFGEGSWLTVV.